This TCR beta chain comes out of a study of PD-L1 blockade in urothelial cancer. Study-level background: Patients' prior chemotherapy regimens numbered 0 to 3. Analysis of the blood was performed 3 weeks (second dose) and 6 weeks after treatment start. Study results and caveats: Better progression-free and overall survival followed lower pretreatment blood clonality.

Time point specified: peripheral blood 6 weeks after treatment start. V shed 8 bases and J shed 5 bases, with 18 bases lying between them. This CDR3 is built from 14 residues. Germline V gene sequence: CDR1 MDHEN, CDR2 SYDVKM. Each PCR had synthetic TCR analog templates added to it as a spike-in. The protocol was immunoSEQ multiplex PCR, while the TCRdb copy is restricted to in-frame clones and leaves out a portion. The table lists 100,000 to 150,000 clones, more than 75% of them singletons, with roughly 2.3% in the top ten. About this clone itself: No antigen is known for it.

The chain is built from TRBV28 and TRBJ2-5; a weak D match, TRBD2 (5 bases). This TCR came from a middle-aged man with urothelial cancer. The source was PBMCs, collected around atezolizumab (anti-PD-L1) treatment. The CDR3 protein is CASRGGPLKETQYF. The CDR3 DNA reads TGTGCCAGCCGGGGTGGGCCTTTGAAGGAGACCCAGTACTTC. Full variable domain (rest looked up from reference TRBV28 and TRBJ2-5): DVKVTQSSRYLVKRTGEKVFLECVQDMDHENMFWYRQDPGLGLRLIYFSYDVKMKEKGDIPEGYSVSREKKERFSLILESASTNQTSMYLCASRGGPLKETQYFGPGTRLLVL.